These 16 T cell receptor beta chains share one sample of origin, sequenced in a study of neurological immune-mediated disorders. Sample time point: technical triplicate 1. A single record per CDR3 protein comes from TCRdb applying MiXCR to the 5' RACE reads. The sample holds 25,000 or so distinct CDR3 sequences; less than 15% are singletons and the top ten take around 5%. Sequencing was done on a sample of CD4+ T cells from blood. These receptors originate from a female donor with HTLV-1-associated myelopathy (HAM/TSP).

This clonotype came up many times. CDR3 protein: CASSLVGEGLYEQYF. The CDR3, as DNA: TGTGCCAGCAGCTTAGTAGGGGAGGGGCTCTACGAGCAGTACTTC. The chain employs TRBV7-8 and TRBJ2-7, with 7 bases that match TRBD2. CDR3 length: 15 amino acids. V shed 1 base and J 3 bases; nucleotides not matched to a gene: 6. Per germline, CDR1 SGHVS and CDR2 FQNEAQ.

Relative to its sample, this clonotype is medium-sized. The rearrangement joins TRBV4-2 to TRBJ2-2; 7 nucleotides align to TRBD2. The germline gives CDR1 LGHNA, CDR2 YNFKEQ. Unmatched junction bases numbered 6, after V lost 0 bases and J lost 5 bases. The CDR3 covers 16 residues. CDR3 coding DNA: TGTGCCAGCAGCCAAGAGAGACTAGCTGCTACCGGGGAGCTGTTTTTT. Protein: CASSQERLAATGELFF.

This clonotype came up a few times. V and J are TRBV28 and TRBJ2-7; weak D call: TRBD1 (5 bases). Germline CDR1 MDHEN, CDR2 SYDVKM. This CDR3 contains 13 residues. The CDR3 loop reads CANSWAQDYEQYF. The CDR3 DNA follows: TGTGCAAACAGTTGGGCACAGGACTACGAGCAGTACTTC.

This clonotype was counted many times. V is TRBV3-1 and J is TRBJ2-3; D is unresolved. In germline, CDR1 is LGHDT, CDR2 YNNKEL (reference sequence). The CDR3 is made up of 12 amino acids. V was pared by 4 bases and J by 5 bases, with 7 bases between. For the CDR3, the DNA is TGTGCCAGCAGCCCCTCTATAGATACGCAGTATTTT. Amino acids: CASSPSIDTQYF.

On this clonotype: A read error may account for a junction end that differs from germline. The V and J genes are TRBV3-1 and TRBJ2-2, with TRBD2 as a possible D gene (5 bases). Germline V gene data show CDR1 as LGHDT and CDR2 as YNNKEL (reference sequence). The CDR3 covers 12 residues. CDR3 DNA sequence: TGTGCCAGCAACCAAAGTTCCGGGGAGCTATTTTTT. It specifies CASNQSSGELFF. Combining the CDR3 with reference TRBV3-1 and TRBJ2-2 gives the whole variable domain DTAVSQTPKYLVTQMGNDKSIKCEQNLGHDTMYWYKQDSKKFLKIMFSYNNKELIINETVPNRFSPKSPDKAHLNLHINSLELGDSAVYFCASNQSSGELFFGEGSRLTVL.

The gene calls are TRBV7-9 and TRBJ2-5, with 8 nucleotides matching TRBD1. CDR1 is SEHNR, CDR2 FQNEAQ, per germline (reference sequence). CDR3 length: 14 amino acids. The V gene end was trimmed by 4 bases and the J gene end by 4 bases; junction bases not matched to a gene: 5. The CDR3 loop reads CASSSGQAPETQYF. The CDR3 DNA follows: TGTGCCAGCAGCTCGGGACAGGCCCCAGAGACCCAGTACTTC.

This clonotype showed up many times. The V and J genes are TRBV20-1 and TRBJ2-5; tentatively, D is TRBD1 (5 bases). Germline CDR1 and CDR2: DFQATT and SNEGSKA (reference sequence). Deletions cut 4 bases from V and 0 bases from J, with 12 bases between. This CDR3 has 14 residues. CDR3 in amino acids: CSATPTVNQETQYF. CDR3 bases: TGCAGTGCTACACCGACAGTGAACCAAGAGACCCAGTACTTC.

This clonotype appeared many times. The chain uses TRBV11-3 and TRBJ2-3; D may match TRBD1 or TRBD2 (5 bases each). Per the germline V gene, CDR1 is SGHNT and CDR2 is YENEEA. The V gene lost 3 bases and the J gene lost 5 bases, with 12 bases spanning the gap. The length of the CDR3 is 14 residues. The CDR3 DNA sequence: TGTGCCAGCAGCTTCGGGGCTGAGGGAGATACGCAGTATTTT. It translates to CASSFGAEGDTQYF.

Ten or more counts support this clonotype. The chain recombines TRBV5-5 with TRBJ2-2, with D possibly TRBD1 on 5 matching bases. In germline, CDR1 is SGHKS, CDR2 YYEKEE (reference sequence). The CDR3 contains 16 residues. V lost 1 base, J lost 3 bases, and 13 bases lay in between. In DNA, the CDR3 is TGTGCCAGCAGCTTGTCCAACAGGATCTACACCGGGGAGCTGTTTTTT. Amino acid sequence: CASSLSNRIYTGELFF.

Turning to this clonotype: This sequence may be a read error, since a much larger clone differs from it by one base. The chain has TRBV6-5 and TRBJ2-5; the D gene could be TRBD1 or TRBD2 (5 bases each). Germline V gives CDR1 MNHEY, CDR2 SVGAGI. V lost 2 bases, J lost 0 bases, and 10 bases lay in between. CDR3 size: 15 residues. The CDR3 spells CASSYRLGHQETQYF. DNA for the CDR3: TGTGCCAGCAGTTACAGGCTGGGACACCAAGAGACCCAGTACTTC.

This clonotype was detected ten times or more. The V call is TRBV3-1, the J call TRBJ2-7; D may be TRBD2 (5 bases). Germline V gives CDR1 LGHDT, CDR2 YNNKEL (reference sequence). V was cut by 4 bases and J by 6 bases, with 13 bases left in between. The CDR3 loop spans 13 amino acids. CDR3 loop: CASSPSPGGEQYF. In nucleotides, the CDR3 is TGTGCCAGCAGCCCCAGCCCCGGAGGCGAGCAGTACTTC.

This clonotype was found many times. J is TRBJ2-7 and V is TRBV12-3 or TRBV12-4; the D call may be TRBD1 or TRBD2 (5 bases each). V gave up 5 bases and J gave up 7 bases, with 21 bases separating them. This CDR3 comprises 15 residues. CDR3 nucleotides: TGTGCCAGCAGTGCCGGGACCAGCCAGAGGTGGGAGCAGTACTTC. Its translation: CASSAGTSQRWEQYF.

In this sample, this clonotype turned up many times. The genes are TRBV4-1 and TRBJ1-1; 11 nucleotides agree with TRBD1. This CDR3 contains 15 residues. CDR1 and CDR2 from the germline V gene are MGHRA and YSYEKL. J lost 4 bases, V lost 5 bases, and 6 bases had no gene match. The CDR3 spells CASSSTGTGGTEAFF. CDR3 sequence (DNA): TGCGCCAGCAGCTCGACCGGGACAGGGGGCACTGAAGCTTTCTTT.

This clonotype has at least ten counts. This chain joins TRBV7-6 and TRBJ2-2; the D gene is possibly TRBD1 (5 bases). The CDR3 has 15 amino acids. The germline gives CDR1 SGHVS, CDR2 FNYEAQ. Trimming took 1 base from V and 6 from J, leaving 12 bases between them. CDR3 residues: CASSLEGPTPGELFF. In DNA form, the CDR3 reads TGTGCCAGCAGCTTAGAGGGGCCCACTCCCGGGGAGCTGTTTTTT.

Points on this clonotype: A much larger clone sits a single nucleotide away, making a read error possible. The CDR3 nucleotides read TGTGCCAGCAGCCCACTCGGACAGGGGGCCGGGGAGATGTTTTTT. This translates into CASSPLGQGAGEMFF. The chain links TRBV7-3 to TRBJ2-2; 11 positions match TRBD1. Germline V gene lookup returns CDR1 SGHTA and CDR2 FQGTGA. There are 15 residues in the CDR3.

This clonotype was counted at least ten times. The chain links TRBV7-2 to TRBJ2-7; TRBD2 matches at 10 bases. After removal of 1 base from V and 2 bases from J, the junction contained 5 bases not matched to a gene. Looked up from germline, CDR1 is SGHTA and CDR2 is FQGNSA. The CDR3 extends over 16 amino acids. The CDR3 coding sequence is TGTGCCAGCAGCTTAGATGGCACTAGCGGGGCCTACGAGCAGTACTTC. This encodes CASSLDGTSGAYEQYF.